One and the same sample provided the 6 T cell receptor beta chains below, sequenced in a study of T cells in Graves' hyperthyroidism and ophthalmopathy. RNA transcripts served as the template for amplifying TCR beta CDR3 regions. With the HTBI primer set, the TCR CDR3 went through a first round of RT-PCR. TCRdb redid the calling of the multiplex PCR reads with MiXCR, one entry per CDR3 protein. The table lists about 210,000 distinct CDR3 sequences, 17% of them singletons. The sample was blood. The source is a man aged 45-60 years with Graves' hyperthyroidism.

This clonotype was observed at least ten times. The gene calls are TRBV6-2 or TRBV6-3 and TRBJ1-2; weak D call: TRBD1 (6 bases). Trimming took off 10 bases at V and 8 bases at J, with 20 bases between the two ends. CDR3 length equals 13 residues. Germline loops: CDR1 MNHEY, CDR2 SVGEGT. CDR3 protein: CATRDPTGIGYTF. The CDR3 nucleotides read TGTGCCACCCGGGACCCAACAGGGATCGGCTACACCTTC.

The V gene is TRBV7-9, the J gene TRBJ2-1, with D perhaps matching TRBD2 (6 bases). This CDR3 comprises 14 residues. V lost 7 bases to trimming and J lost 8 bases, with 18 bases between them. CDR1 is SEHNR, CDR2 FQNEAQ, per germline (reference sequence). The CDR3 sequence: CASTRLDLWDEQFF. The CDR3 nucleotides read TGTGCCAGCACCCGACTAGACCTTTGGGATGAGCAGTTCTTC. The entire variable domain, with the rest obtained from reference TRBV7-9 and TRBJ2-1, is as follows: DTGVSQNPRHKITKRGQNVTFRCDPISEHNRLYWYRQTLGQGPEFLTYFQNEAQLEKSRLLSDRFSAERPKGSFSTLEIQRTEQGDSAMYLCASTRLDLWDEQFFGPGTRLTVL.

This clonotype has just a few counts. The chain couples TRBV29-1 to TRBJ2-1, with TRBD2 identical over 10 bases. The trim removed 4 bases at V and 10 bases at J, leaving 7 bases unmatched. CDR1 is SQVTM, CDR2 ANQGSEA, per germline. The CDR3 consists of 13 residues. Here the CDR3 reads CSVGLAGVGEQFF. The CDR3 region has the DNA TGCAGCGTTGGCCTAGCGGGAGTTGGGGAGCAGTTCTTC.

CDR3: CASSSGTGDTSEQFF. CDR3 sequence (DNA): TGTGCCAGCAGCTCCGGGACAGGGGACACAAGTGAGCAGTTCTTC. The rearrangement links TRBV11-3 to TRBJ2-1, with TRBD1 identical over 10 bases. Germline V gene lookup returns CDR1 SGHNT and CDR2 YENEEA. The CDR3 spans 15 residues. The trim removed 4 bases at V and 9 bases at J, leaving 9 bases unmatched.

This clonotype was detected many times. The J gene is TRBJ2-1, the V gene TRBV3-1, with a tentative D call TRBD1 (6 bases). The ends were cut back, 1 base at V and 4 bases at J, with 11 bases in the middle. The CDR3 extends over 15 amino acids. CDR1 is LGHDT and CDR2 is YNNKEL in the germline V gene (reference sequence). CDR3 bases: TGTGCCAGCAGCCAAGTAGGCCAGGGGTACAATGAGCAGTTCTTC. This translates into CASSQVGQGYNEQFF.

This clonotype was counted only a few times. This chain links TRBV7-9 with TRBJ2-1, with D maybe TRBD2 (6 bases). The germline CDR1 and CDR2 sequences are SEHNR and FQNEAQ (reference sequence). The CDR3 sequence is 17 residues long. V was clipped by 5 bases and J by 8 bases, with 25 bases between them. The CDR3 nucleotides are TGTGCCAGCAGCCGGGACGCCCGTTTTACGGGCGGGGATGAGCAGTTCTTC. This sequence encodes CASSRDARFTGGDEQFF. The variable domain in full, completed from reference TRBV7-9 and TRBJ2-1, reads DTGVSQNPRHKITKRGQNVTFRCDPISEHNRLYWYRQTLGQGPEFLTYFQNEAQLEKSRLLSDRFSAERPKGSFSTLEIQRTEQGDSAMYLCASSRDARFTGGDEQFFGPGTRLTVL.